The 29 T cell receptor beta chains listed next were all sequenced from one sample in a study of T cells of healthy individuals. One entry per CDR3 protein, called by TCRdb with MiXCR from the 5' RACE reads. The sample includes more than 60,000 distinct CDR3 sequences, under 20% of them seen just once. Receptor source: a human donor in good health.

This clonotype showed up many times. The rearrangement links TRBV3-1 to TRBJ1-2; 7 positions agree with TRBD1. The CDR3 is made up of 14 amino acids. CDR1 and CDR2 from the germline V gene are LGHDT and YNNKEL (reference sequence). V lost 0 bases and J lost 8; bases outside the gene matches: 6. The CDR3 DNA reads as TGTGCCAGCAGCCAAGAGTCAGGGGGGAAAGGCTACACCTTC. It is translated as CASSQESGGKGYTF.

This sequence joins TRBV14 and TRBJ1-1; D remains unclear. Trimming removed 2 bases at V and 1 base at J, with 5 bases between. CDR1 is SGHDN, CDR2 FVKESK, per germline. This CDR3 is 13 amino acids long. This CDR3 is CASSQQGNTEAFF. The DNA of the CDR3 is TGTGCCAGCAGCCAACAAGGGAACACTGAAGCTTTCTTT.

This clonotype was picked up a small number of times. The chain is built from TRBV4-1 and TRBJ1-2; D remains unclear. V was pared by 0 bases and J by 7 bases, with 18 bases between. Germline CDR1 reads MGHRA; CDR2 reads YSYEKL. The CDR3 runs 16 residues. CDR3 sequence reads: CASSQEGWTSVGGYTF. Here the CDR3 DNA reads TGCGCCAGCAGCCAAGAAGGTTGGACGAGTGTGGGTGGCTACACCTTC.

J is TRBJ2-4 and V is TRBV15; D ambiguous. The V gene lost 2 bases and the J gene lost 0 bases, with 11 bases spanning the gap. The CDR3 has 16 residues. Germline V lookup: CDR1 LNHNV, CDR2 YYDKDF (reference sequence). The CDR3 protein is CATSRSLELAKNIQYF. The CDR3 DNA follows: TGTGCCACCAGCAGATCCCTTGAACTAGCCAAAAACATTCAGTACTTC. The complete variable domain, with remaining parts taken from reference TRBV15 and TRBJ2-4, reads DAMVIQNPRYQVTQFGKPVTLSCSQTLNHNVMYWYQQKSSQAPKLLFHYYDKDFNNEADTPDNFQSRRPNTSFCFLDIRSPGLGDTAMYLCATSRSLELAKNIQYFGAGTRLSVL.

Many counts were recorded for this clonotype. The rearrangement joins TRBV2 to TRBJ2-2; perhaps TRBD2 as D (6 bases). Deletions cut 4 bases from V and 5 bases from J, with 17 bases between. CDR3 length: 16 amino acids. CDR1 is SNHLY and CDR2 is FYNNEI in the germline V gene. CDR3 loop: CASSVGGTGKTGELFF. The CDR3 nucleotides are TGTGCCAGCAGTGTGGGCGGGACCGGGAAGACCGGGGAGCTGTTTTTT. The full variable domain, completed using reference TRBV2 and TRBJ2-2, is EPEVTQTPSHQVTQMGQEVILRCVPISNHLYFYWYRQILGQKVEFLVSFYNNEISEKSEIFDDQFSVERPDGSNFTLKIRSTKLEDSAMYFCASSVGGTGKTGELFFGEGSRLTVL.

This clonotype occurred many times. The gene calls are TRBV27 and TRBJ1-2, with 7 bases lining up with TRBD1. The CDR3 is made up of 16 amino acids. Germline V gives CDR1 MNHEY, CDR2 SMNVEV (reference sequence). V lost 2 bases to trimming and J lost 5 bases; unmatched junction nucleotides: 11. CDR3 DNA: TGTGCCAGCAGTTTAGCCCGACCGAACAGGGGTTATGGCTACACCTTC. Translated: CASSLARPNRGYGYTF.

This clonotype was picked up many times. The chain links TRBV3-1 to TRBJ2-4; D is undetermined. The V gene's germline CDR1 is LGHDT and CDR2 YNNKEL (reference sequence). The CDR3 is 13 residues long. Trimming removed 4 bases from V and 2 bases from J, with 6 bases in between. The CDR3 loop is CASSPPSKNIQYF. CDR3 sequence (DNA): TGTGCCAGCAGCCCCCCCTCCAAAAACATTCAGTACTTC.

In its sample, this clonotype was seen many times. For the CDR3, the DNA is TGTGCCAGCAGTTACTCGGGACAGGAAAATGAAAAACTGTTTTTT. It specifies CASSYSGQENEKLFF. The chain links TRBV6-5 to TRBJ1-4; 8 nucleotides align to TRBD1. V trimming: 0 bases; J trimming: 5 bases; junction bases outside the gene matches: 2. This CDR3 has 15 amino acids. CDR1 is MNHEY and CDR2 is SVGAGI in the germline V gene.

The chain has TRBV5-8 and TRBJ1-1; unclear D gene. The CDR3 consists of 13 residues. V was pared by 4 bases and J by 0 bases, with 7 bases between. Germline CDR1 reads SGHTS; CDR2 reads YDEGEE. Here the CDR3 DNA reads TGTGCCAGCAGCCCTTCGATGAACACTGAAGCTTTCTTT. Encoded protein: CASSPSMNTEAFF.

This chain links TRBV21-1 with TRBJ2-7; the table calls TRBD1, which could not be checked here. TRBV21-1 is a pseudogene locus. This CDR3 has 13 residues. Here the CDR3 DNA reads TGTGCCAGCCGTCGGGAGAGCTCCTACGAGCAGTACTTC. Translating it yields CASRRESSYEQYF.

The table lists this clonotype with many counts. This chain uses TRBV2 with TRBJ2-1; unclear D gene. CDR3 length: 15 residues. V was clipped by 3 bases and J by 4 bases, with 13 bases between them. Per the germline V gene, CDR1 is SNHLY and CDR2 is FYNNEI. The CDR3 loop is CASSDVGSKYNEQFF. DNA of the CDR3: TGTGCCAGCAGTGATGTAGGATCCAAATACAATGAGCAGTTCTTC. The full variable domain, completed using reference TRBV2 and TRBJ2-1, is EPEVTQTPSHQVTQMGQEVILRCVPISNHLYFYWYRQILGQKVEFLVSFYNNEISEKSEIFDDQFSVERPDGSNFTLKIRSTKLEDSAMYFCASSDVGSKYNEQFFGPGTRLTVL.

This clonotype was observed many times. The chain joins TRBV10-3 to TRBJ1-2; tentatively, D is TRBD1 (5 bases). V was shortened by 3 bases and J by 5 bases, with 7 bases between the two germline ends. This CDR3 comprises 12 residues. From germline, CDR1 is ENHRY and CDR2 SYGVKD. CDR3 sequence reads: CAISDREYGYTF. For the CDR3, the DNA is TGTGCCATCAGTGACAGGGAATATGGCTACACCTTC.

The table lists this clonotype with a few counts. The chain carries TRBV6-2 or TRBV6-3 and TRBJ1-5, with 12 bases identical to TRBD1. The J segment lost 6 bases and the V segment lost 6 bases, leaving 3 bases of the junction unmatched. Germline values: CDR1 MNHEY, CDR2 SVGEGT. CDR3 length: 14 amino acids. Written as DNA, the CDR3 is TGTGCCAGCAGAGGGACAGGGGGCATTCAGCCCCAGCATTTT. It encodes CASRGTGGIQPQHF.

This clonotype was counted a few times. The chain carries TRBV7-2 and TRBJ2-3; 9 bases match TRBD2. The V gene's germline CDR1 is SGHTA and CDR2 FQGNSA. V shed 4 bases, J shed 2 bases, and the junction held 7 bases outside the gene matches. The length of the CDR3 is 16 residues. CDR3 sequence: CASSSSSGALTDTQYF. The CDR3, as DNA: TGTGCCAGCAGCTCTTCTAGCGGGGCCCTCACAGATACGCAGTATTTT.

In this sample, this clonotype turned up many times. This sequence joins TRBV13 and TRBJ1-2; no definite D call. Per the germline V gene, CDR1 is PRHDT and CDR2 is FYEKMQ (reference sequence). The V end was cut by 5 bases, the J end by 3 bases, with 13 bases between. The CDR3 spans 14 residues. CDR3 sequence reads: CASSASRKHYGYTF. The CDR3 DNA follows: TGTGCCAGCAGCGCGTCAAGAAAACACTATGGCTACACCTTC. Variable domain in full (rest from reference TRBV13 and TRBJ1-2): AAGVIQSPRHLIKEKRETATLKCYPIPRHDTVYWYQQGPGQDPQFLISFYEKMQSDKGSIPDRFSAQQFSDYHSELNMSSLELGDSALYFCASSASRKHYGYTFGSGTRLTVV.

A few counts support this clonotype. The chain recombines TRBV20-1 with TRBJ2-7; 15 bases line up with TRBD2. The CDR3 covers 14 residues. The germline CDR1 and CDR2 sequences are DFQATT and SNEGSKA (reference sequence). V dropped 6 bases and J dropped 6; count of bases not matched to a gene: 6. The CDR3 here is CSADGLAGGGEQYF. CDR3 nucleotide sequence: TGCAGTGCCGACGGACTAGCGGGAGGGGGCGAGCAGTACTTC.

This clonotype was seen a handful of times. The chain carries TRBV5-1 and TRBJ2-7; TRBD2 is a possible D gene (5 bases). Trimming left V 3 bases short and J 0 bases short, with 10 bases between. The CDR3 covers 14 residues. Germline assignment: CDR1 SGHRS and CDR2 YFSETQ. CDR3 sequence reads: CASSSGVLSYEQYF. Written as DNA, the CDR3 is TGCGCCAGCAGCTCCGGGGTCCTCTCCTACGAGCAGTACTTC. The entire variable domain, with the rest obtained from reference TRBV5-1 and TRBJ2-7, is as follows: KAGVTQTPRYLIKTRGQQVTLSCSPISGHRSVSWYQQTPGQGLQFLFEYFSETQRNKGNFPGRFSGRQFSNSRSEMNVSTLELGDSALYLCASSSGVLSYEQYFGPGTRLTVT.

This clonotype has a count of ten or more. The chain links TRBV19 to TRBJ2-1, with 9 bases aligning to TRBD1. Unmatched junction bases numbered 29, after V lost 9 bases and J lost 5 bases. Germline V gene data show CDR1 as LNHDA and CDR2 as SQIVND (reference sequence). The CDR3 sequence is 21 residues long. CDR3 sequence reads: CASRHRDRVVLARAEHNEQFF. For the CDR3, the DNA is TGTGCCAGCCGACACCGGGACAGGGTCGTGCTTGCACGCGCCGAACACAATGAGCAGTTCTTC.

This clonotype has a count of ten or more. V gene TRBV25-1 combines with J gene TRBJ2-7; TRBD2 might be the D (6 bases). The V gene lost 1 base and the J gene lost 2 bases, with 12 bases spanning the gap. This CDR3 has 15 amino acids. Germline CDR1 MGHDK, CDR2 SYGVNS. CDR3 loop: CASSESERAPYEQYF. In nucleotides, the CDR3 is TGTGCCAGCAGTGAATCGGAGCGGGCGCCCTACGAGCAGTACTTC.

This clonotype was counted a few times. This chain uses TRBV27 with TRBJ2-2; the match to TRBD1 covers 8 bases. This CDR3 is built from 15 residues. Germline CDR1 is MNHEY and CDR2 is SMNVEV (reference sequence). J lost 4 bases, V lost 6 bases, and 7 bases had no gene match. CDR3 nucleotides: TGTGCCAGCAGGCCGGGACAGGTCCCCACCGGGGAGCTGTTTTTT. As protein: CASRPGQVPTGELFF.

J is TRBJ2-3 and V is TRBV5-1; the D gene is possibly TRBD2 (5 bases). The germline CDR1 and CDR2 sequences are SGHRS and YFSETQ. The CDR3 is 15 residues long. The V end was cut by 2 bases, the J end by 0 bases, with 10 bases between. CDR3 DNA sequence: TGCGCCAGCAGCTTCCGGGAATCTAGCACAGATACGCAGTATTTT. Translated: CASSFRESSTDTQYF.

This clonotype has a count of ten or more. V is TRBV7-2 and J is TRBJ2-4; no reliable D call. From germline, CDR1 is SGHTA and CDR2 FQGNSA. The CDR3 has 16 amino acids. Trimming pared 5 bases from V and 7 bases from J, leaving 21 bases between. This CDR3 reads CASSPKLRATVNIQYF. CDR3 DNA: TGTGCCAGCAGCCCAAAGTTACGGGCAACGGTGAACATTCAGTACTTC. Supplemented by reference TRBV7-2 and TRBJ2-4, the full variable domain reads GAGVSQSPSNKVTEKGKDVELRCDPISGHTALYWYRQSLGQGLEFLIYFQGNSAPDKSGLPSDRFSAERTGGSVSTLTIQRTQQEDSAVYLCASSPKLRATVNIQYFGAGTRLSVL.

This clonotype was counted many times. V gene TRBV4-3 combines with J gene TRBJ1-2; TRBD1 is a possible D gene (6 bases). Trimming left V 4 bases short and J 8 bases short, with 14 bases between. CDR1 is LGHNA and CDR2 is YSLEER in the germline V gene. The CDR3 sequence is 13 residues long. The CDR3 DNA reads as TGCGCCAGCAGCCCCGGCAGGGGTAACGGCTACACCTTC. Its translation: CASSPGRGNGYTF.

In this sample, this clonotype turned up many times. The chain's CDR3 is CASSVGWGANTGELFF. CDR3 nucleotides: TGTGCCAGCAGCGTAGGTTGGGGAGCGAACACCGGGGAGCTGTTTTTT. The chain uses TRBV9 and TRBJ2-2; possibly TRBD2 for D (5 bases). The CDR3 has 16 amino acids. V was shortened by 0 bases and J by 0 bases, with 9 bases between the two germline ends. Germline values: CDR1 SGDLS, CDR2 YYNGEE. Looking up the rest from reference TRBV9 and TRBJ2-2 gives the full variable domain: DSGVTQTPKHLITATGQRVTLRCSPRSGDLSVYWYQQSLDQGLQFLIQYYNGEERAKGNILERFSAQQFPDLHSELNLSSLELGDSALYFCASSVGWGANTGELFFGEGSRLTVL.

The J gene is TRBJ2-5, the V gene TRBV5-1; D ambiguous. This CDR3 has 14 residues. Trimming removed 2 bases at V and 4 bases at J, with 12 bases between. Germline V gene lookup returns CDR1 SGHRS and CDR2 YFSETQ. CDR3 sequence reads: CASSFYQFVETQYF. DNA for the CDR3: TGCGCCAGCAGCTTTTACCAATTCGTAGAGACCCAGTACTTC.

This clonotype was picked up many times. The CDR3 reads CSVDGGMETQYF. For the CDR3, the DNA is TGCAGCGTTGATGGCGGAATGGAGACCCAGTACTTC. The V and J genes are TRBV29-1 and TRBJ2-5; D is unclear. Between the trimmed V and J ends, which lost 3 bases and 5 bases, there was a span of 10 bases. Germline-derived CDR1 and CDR2 are SQVTM and ANQGSEA. The CDR3 is 12 amino acids.

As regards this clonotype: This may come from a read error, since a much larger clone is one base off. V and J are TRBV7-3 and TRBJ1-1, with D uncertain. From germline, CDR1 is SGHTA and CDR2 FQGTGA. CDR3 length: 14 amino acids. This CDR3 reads CANSLGRKATEAFF. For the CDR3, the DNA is TGTGCCAACAGCTTAGGCAGGAAGGCCACTGAAGCTTTCTTT.

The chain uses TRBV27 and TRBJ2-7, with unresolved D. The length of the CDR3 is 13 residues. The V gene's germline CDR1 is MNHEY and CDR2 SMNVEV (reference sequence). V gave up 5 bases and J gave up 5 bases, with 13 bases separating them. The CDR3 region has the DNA TGTGCCAGCAGTAATAGCTCTCTCCACGAGCAGTACTTC. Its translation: CASSNSSLHEQYF.

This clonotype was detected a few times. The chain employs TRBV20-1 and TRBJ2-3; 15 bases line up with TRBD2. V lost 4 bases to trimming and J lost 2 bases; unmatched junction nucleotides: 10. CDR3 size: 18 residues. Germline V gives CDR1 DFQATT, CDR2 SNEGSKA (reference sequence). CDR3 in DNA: TGCAGTGCTACAGGGGGCGGACTAGCGGGAGGGCCCACAGATACGCAGTATTTT. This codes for CSATGGGLAGGPTDTQYF.